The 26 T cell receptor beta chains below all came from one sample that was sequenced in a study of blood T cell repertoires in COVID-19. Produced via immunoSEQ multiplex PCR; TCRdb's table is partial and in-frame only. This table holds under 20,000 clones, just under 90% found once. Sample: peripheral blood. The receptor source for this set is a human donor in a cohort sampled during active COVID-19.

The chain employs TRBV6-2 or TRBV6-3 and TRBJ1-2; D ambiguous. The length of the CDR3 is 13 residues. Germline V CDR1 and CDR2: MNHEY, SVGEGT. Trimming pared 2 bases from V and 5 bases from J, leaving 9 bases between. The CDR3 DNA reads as TGTGCCAGCAGTTACGGGAGAATTTATGGCTACACCTTC. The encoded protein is CASSYGRIYGYTF.

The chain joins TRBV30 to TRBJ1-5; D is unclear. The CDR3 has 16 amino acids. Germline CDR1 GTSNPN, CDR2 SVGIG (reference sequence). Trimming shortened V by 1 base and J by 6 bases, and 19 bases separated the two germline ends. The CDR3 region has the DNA TGTGCCTGGAGTGACGGGGTGACCCCCGTTGGTCAGCCCCAGCATTTT. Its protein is CAWSDGVTPVGQPQHF. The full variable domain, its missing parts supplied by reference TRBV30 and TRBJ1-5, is SQTIHQWPATLVQPVGSPLSLECTVEGTSNPNLYWYRQAAGRGLQLLFYSVGIGQISSEVPQNLSASRPQDRQFILSSKKLLLSDSGFYLCAWSDGVTPVGQPQHFGDGTRLSIL.

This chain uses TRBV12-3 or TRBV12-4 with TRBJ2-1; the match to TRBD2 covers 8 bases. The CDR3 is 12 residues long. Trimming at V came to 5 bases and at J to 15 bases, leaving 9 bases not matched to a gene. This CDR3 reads CASSPQRELLFF. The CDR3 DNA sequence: TGTGCCAGCAGTCCCCAGCGGGAGTTGCTGTTCTTC.

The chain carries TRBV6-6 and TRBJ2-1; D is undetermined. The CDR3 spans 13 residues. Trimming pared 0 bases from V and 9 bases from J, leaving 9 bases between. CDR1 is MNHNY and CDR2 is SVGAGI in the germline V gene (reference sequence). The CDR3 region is CASSYSFSGEQFF. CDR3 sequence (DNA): TGTGCCAGCAGTTACTCATTTTCCGGTGAGCAGTTCTTC.

CDR3 residues: CASSHTSQAFF. The CDR3 region has the DNA TGTGCCAGCAGCCACACATCACAAGCTTTCTTT. This sequence joins TRBV3-1 (or the pseudogene TRBV3-2) and TRBJ1-1; D is unresolved. Germline values: CDR1 LGHDT, CDR2 YNNKEL (reference sequence). V was trimmed by 3 bases and J by 9 bases, leaving 8 bases between them. CDR3 size: 11 residues.

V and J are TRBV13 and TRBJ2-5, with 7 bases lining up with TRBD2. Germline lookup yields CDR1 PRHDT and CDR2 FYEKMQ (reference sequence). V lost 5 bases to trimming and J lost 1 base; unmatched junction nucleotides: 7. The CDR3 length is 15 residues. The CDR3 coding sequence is TGTGCCAGCAGCCTTTTTAGCGGGTCCCAAGAGACCCAGTACTTC. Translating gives CASSLFSGSQETQYF.

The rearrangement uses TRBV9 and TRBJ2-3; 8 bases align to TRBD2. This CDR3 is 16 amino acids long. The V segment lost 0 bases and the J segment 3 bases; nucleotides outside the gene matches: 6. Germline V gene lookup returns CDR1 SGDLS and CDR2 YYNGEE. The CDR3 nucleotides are TGTGCCAGCAGCGTAGTAAGTAGCGGGACGACAGATACGCAGTATTTT. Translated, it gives CASSVVSSGTTDTQYF.

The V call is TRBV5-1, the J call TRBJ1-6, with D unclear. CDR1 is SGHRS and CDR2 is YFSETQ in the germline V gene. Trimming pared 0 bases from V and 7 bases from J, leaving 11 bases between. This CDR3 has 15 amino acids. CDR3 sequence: CASSLALGGNSPLHF. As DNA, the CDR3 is TGCGCCAGCAGCTTGGCGCTGGGAGGGAATTCACCCCTCCACTTT.

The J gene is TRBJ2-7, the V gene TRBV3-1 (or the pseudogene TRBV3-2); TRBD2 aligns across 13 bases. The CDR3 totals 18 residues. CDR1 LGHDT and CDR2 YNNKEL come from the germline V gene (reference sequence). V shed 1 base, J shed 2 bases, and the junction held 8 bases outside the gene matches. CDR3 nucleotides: TGTGCCAGCAGCCAAGTTCCTACTAGCGGGAGGGCCCCCTACGAGCAGTACTTC. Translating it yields CASSQVPTSGRAPYEQYF.

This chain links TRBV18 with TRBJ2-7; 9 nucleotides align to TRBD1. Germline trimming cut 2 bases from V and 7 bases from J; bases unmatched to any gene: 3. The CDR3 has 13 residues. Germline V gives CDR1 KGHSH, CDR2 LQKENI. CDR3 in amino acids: CASSPGTGWEQYF. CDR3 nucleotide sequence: TGTGCCAGCTCACCAGGGACAGGGTGGGAGCAGTACTTC.

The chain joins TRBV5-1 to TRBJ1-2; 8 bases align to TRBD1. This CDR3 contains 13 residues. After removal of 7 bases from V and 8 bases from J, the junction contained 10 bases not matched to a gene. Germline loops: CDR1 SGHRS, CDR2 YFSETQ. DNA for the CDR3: TGCGCCAGCTCATGGGACAGGCCGCTGGGCTACACCTTC. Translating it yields CASSWDRPLGYTF.

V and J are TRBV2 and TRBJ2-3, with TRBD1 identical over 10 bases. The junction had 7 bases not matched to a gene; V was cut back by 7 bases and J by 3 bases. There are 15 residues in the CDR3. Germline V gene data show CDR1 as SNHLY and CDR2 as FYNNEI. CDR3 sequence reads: CASMKDRGKTDTQYF. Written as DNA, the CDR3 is TGTGCCAGCATGAAGGACAGGGGGAAGACAGATACGCAGTATTTT.

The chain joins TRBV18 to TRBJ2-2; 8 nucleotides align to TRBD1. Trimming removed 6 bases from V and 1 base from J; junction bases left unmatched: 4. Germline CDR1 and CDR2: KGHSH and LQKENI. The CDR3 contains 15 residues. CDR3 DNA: TGTGCCAGCTCCCTTGGGACAGGGAACACCGGGGAGCTGTTTTTT. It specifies CASSLGTGNTGELFF.

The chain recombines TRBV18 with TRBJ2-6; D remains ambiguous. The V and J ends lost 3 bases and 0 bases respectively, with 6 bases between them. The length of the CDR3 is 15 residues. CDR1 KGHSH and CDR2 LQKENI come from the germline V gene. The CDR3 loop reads CASSPTVSGANVLTF. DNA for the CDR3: TGTGCCAGCTCACCCACGGTCTCTGGGGCCAACGTCCTGACTTTC.

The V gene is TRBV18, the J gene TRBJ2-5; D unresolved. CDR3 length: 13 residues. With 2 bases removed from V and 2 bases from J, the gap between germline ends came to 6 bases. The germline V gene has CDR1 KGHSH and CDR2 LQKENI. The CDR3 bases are TGTGCCAGCTCACCATCCGAGCAAGAGACCCAGTACTTC. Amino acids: CASSPSEQETQYF.

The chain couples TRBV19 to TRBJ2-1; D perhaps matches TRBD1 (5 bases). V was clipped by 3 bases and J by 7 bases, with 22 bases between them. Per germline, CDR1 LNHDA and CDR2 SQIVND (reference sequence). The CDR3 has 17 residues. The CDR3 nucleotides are TGTGCCAGTAGTATGGGGCGGCTGCTTAGTGAATGGAATGAGCAGTTCTTC. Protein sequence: CASSMGRLLSEWNEQFF. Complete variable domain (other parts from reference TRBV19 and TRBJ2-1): DGGITQSPKYLFRKEGQNVTLSCEQNLNHDAMYWYRQDPGQGLRLIYYSQIVNDFQKGDIAEGYSVSREKKESFPLTVTSAQKNPTAFYLCASSMGRLLSEWNEQFFGPGTRLTVL.

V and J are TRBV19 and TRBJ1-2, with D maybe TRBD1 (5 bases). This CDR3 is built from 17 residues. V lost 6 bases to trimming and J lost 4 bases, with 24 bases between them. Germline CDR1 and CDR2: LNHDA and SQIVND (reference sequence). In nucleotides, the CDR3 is TGTGCCAGTAGGATTGGCGGGAGAGGACAACGACGCTATGGCTACACCTTC. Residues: CASRIGGRGQRRYGYTF.

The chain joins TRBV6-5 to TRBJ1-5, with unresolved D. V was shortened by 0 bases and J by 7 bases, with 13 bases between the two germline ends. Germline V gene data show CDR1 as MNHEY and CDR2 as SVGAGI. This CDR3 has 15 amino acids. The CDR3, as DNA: TGTGCCAGCAGTTACTCCCGTACGGGAAGCCAGCCCCAGCATTTT. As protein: CASSYSRTGSQPQHF.

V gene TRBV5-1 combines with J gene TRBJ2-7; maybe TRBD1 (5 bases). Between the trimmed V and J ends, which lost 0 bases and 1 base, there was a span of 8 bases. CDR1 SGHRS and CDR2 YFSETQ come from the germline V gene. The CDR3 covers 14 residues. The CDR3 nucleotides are TGCGCCAGCAGCTTGGGGACACATTCCTACGAGCAGTACTTC. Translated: CASSLGTHSYEQYF.

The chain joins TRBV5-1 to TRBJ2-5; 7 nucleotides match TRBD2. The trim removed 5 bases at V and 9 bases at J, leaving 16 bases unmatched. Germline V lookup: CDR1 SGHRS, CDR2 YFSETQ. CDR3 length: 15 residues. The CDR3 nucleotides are TGCGCCAGCAGTCGTGAAGCAGCGGGGACCTCAGCCCAGTACTTC. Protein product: CASSREAAGTSAQYF.

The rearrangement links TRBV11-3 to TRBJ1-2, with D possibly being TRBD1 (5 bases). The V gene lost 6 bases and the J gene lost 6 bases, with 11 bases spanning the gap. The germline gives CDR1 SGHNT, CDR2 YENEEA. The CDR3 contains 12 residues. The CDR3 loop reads CASSRSGNGYTF. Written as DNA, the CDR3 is TGTGCCAGCAGTCGTTCAGGGAATGGCTACACCTTC.

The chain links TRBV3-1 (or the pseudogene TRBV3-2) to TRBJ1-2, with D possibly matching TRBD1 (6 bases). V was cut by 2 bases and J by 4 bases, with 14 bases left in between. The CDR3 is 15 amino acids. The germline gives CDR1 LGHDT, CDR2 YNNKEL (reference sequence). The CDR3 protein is CASSQSRGRGYGYTF. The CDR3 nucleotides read TGTGCCAGCAGCCAATCCAGGGGTCGGGGCTATGGCTACACCTTC.

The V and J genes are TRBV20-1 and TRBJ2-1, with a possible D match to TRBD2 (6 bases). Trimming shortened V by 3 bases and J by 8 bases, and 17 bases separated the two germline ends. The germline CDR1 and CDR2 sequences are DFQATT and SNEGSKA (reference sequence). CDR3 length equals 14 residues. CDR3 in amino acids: CSASWDLGVDEQFF. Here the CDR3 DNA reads TGCAGTGCTAGTTGGGACTTAGGGGTCGATGAGCAGTTCTTC.

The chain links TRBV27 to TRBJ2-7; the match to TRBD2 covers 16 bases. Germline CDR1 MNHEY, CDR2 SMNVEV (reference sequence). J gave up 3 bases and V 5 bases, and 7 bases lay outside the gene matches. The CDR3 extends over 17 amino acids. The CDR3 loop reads CASSPGTSGRGSYEQYF. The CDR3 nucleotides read TGTGCCAGCAGTCCAGGGACTAGCGGGAGGGGGAGCTACGAGCAGTACTTC.

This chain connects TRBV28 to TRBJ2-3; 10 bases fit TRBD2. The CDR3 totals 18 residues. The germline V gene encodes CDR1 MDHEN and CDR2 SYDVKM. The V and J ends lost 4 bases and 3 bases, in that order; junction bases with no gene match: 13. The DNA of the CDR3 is TGTGCCAGCAGTTGGACCCAAACTTCTAGCGGGAGTACAGATACGCAGTATTTT. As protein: CASSWTQTSSGSTDTQYF. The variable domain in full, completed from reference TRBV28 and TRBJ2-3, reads DVKVTQSSRYLVKRTGEKVFLECVQDMDHENMFWYRQDPGLGLRLIYFSYDVKMKEKGDIPEGYSVSREKKERFSLILESASTNQTSMYLCASSWTQTSSGSTDTQYFGPGTRLTVL.

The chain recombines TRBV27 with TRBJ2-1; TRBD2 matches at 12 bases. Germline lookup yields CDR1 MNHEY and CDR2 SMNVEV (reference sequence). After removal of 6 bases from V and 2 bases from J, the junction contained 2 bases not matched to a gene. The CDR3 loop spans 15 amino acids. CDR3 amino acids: CASSSSGRAYNEQFF. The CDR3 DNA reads TGTGCCAGCAGCTCTAGCGGGAGGGCCTACAATGAGCAGTTCTTC.